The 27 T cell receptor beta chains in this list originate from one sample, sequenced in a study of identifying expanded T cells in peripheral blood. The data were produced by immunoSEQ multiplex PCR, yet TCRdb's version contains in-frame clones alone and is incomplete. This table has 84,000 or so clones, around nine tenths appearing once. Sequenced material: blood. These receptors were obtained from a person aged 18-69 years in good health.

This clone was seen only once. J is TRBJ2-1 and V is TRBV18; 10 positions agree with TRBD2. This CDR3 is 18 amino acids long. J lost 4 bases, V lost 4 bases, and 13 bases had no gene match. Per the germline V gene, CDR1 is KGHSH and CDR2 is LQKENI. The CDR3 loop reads CASSLLLSPAGGYNEQFF. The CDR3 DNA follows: TGTGCCAGCTCACTACTCCTCTCGCCAGCGGGAGGGTACAATGAGCAGTTCTTC.

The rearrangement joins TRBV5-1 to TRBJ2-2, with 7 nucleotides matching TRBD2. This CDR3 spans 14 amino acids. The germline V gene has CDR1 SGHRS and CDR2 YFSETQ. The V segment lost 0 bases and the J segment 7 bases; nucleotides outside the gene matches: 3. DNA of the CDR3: TGCGCCAGCAGCTTGGAGCGGGGAAACGGGGAGCTGTTTTTT. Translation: CASSLERGNGELFF.

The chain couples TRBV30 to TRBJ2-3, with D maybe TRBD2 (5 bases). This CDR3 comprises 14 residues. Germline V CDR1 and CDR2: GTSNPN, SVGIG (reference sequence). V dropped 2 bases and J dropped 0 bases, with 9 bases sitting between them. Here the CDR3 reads CAWSRTGSTDTQYF. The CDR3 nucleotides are TGTGCCTGGAGTCGGACGGGAAGCACAGATACGCAGTATTTT.

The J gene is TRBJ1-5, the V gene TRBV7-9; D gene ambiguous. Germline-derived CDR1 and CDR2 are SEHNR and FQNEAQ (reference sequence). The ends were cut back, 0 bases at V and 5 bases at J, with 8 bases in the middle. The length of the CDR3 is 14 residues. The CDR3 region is CASSLAAGDQPQHF. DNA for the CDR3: TGTGCCAGCAGCTTAGCTGCAGGAGATCAGCCCCAGCATTTT. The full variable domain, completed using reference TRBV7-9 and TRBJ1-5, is DTGVSQNPRHKITKRGQNVTFRCDPISEHNRLYWYRQTLGQGPEFLTYFQNEAQLEKSRLLSDRFSAERPKGSFSTLEIQRTEQGDSAMYLCASSLAAGDQPQHFGDGTRLSIL.

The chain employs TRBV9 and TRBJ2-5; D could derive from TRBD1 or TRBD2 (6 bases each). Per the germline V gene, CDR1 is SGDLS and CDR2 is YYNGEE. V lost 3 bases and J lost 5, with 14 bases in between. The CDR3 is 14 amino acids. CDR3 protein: CASSEGGAGETQYF. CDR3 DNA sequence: TGTGCCAGCAGCGAGGGGGGAGCCGGGGAGACCCAGTACTTC.

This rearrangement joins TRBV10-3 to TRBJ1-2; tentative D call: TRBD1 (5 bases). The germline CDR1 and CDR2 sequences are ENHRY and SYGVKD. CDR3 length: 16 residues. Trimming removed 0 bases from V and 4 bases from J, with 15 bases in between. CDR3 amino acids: CAISESTGVFAYGYTF. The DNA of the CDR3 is TGTGCCATCAGTGAGTCGACGGGGGTGTTTGCCTATGGCTACACCTTC.

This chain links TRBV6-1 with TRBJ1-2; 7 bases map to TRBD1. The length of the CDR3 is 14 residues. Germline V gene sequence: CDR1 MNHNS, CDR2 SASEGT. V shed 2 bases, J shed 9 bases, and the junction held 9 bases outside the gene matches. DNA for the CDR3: TGTGCCAGCAGTGAACCTGGGACAGTCGGTAGCTACACCTTC. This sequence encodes CASSEPGTVGSYTF.

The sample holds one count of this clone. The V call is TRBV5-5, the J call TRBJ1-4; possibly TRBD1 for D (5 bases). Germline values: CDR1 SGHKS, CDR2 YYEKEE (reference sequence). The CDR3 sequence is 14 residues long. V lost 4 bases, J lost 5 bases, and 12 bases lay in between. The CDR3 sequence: CASSPTGQNEKLFF. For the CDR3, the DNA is TGTGCCAGCAGCCCGACGGGGCAAAATGAAAAACTGTTTTTT.

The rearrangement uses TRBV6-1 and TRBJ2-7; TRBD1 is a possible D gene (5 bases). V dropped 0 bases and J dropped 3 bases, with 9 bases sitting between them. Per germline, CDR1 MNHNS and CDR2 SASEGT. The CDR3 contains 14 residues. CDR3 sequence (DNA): TGTGCCAGCAGTGAAGCCCAGGGTGTCTACGAGCAGTACTTC. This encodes CASSEAQGVYEQYF.

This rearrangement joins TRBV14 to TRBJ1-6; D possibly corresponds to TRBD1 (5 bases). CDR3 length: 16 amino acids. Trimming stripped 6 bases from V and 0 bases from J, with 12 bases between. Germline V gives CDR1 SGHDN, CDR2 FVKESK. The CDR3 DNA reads TGTGCCAGCAGGAAACAGGATAGCTCCTATAATTCACCCCTCCACTTT. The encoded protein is CASRKQDSSYNSPLHF.

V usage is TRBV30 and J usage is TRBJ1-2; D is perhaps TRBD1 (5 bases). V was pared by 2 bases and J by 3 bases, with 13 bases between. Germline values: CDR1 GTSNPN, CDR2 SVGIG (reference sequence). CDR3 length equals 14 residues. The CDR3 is CAWSPQGAYYGYTF. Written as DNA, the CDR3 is TGTGCCTGGAGTCCCCAGGGTGCCTACTATGGCTACACCTTC.

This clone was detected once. CDR3 DNA sequence: TGCGCCAGCAGCCAAATACGGGGACAAACGACCTACGAGCAGTACTTC. Protein: CASSQIRGQTTYEQYF. The chain carries TRBV4-1 and TRBJ2-7; the D gene is possibly TRBD1 (6 bases). The CDR3 has 16 residues. In germline, CDR1 is MGHRA, CDR2 YSYEKL. Deletions cut 2 bases from V and 2 bases from J, with 16 bases between.

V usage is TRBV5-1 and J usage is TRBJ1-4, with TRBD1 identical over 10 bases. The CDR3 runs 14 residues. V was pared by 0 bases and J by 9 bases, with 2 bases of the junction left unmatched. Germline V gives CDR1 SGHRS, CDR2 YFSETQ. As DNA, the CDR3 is TGCGCCAGCAGCTTGGGGGACAGGGGCAAAAAACTGTTTTTT. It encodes CASSLGDRGKKLFF.

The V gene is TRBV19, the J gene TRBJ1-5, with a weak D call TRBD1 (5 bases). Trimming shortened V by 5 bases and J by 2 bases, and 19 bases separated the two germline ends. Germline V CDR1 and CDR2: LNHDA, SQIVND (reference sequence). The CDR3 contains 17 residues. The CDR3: CASSPRGGERGNQPQHF. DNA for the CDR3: TGTGCCAGTAGTCCCCGGGGAGGGGAGCGGGGCAATCAGCCCCAGCATTTT.

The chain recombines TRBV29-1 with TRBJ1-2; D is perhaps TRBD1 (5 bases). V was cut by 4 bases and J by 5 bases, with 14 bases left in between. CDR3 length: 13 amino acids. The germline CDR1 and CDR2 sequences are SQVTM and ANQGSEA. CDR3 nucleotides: TGCAGCGTTGGGGTGGTCGGGGGTTATGGCTACACCTTC. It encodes CSVGVVGGYGYTF.

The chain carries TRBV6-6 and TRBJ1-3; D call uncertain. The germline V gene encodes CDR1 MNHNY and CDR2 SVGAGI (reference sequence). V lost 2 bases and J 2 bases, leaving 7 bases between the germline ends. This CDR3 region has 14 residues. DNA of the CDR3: TGTGCCAGCAGTTACGTTTTGGCTGGAAACACCATATATTTT. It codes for CASSYVLAGNTIYF.

The CDR3 region has the DNA TGCAGCGTTGAAGAATGGGGTAGGACAGTAATGGAAGCTTTCTTT. Translation gives CSVEEWGRTVMEAFF. The chain employs TRBV29-1 and TRBJ1-1; possible D gene TRBD1, 6 bases. CDR1 and CDR2 (germline): SQVTM, ANQGSEA. This CDR3 has 15 amino acids. V lost 0 bases and J lost 8, with 19 bases in between.

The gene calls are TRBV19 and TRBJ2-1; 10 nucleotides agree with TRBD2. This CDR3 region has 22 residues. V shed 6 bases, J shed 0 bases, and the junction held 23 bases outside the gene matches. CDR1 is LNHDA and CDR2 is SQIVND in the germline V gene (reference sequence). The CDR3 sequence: CASRKSTHWASGSRNSYNEQFF. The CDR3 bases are TGTGCCAGTAGGAAAAGCACTCACTGGGCTAGCGGGAGTAGGAACTCCTACAATGAGCAGTTCTTC.

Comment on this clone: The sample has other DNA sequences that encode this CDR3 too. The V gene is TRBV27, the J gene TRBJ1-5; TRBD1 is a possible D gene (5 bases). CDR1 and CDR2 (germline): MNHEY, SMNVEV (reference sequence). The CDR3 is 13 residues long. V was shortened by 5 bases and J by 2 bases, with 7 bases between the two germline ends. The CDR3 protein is CASSRGGNQPQHF. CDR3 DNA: TGTGCCAGCAGTCGGGGGGGCAATCAGCCCCAGCATTTT.

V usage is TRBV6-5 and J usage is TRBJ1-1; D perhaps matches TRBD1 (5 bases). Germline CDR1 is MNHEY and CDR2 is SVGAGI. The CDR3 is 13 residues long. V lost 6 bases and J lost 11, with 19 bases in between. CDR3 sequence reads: CASSRIPPGRAFF. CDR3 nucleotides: TGTGCCAGCAGCCGGATTCCCCCAGGGAGGGCTTTCTTT.

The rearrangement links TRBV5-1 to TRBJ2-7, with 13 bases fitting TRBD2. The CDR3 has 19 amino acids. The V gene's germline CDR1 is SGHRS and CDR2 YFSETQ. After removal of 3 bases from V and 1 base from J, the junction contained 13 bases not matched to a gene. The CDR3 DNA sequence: TGCGCCAGCAGCTCGGGGACTAGCGGGGCCGGGTCGAATTCCTACGAGCAGTACTTC. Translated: CASSSGTSGAGSNSYEQYF. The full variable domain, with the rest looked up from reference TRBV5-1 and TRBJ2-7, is KAGVTQTPRYLIKTRGQQVTLSCSPISGHRSVSWYQQTPGQGLQFLFEYFSETQRNKGNFPGRFSGRQFSNSRSEMNVSTLELGDSALYLCASSSGTSGAGSNSYEQYFGPGTRLTVT.

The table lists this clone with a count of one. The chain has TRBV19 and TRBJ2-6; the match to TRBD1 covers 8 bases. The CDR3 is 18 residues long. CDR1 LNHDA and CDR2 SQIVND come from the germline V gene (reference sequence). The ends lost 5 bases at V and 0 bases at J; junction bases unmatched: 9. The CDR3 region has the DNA TGTGCCAGTAGTCCCCGGACAGGGCAAGGCTCTGGGGCCAACGTCCTGACTTTC. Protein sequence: CASSPRTGQGSGANVLTF.

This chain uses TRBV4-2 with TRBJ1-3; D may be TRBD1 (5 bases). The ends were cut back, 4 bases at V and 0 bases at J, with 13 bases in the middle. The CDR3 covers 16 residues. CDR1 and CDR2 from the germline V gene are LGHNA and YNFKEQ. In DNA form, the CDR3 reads TGTGCCAGCAGCCCGGGGACGGGAAACTCTGGAAACACCATATATTTT. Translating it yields CASSPGTGNSGNTIYF.

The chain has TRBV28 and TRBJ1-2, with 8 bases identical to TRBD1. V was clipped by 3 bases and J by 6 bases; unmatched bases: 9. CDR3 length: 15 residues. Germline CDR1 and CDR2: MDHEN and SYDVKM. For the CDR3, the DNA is TGTGCCAGCAGTTTGTCAGGGGGCGCGCGAGATGGCTACACCTTC. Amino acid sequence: CASSLSGGARDGYTF.

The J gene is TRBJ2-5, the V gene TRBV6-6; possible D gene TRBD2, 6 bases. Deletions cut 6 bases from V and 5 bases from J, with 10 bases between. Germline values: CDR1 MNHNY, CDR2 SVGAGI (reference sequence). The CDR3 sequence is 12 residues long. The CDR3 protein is CASRAGSETQYF. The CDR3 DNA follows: TGTGCCAGCAGGGCGGGAAGTGAGACCCAGTACTTC.

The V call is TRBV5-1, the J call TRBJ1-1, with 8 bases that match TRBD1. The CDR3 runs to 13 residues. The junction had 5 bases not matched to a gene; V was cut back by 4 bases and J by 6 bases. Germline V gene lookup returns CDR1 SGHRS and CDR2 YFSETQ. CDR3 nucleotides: TGCGCCAGCAGCCGAGACAGGGGTCCTGAAGCTTTCTTT. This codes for CASSRDRGPEAFF.

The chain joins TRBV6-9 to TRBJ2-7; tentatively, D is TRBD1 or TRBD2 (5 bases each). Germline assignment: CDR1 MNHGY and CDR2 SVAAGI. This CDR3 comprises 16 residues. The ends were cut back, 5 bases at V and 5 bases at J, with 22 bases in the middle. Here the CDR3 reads CASSPRPGTGSHEQYF. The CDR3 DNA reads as TGTGCCAGCAGTCCCCGCCCCGGGACGGGATCCCACGAGCAGTACTTC.